The next 18 T cell receptor beta chains were all read from a single sample in a study of patients and donors after allogeneic stem cell transplantation. TCRdb re-called the RT-PCR reads with MiXCR, one entry per CDR3 protein. The repertoire consists of 100,000 to 120,000 distinct CDR3 sequences, with roughly 35% occurring once and the leading ten covering around 27%. The sample taken for sequencing was blood, either unsorted or a sorted T cell fraction (not recorded which). The receptors were gathered from a human donor who was either an allogeneic HSCT recipient or a stem cell or donor lymphocyte infusion donor (not recorded which). It is not recorded whose cells these are; they may come from a transplant donor.

The chain links TRBV25-1 to TRBJ2-3, with D possibly matching TRBD2 (5 bases). V lost 8 bases to trimming and J lost 5 bases, with 14 bases between them. Germline loops: CDR1 MGHDK, CDR2 SYGVNS. This CDR3 contains 13 residues. CDR3 in amino acids: CASRLGAEDTQYF. Here the CDR3 DNA reads TGTGCCAGCCGGCTAGGAGCGGAAGATACGCAGTATTTT.

The chain employs TRBV3-1 and TRBJ1-5, with 8 bases lining up with TRBD1. The CDR3 spans 15 residues. In germline, CDR1 is LGHDT, CDR2 YNNKEL (reference sequence). Germline trimming cut 5 bases from V and 2 bases from J; bases unmatched to any gene: 5. CDR3 protein: CASSAKQGGNQPQHF. The CDR3 DNA reads as TGTGCCAGCAGCGCGAAACAGGGGGGCAATCAGCCCCAGCATTTT.

This clonotype has only a few counts. The chain links TRBV4-3 to TRBJ1-3, with D maybe TRBD1 (5 bases). Germline CDR1 LGHNA, CDR2 YSLEER. The CDR3 loop spans 15 amino acids. V was clipped by 1 base and J by 3 bases, with 10 bases between them. The DNA of the CDR3 is TGCGCCAGCAGCCAAGGCGTCGGGGGTGGAAACACCATATATTTT. Its translation is CASSQGVGGGNTIYF.

The chain employs TRBV20-1 and TRBJ2-1; possibly TRBD1 for D (6 bases). The CDR3 is 13 residues long. Trimming shortened V by 4 bases and J by 7 bases, and 14 bases separated the two germline ends. Per germline, CDR1 DFQATT and CDR2 SNEGSKA (reference sequence). The CDR3 sequence: CSATGARKNEQFF. For the CDR3, the DNA is TGCAGTGCTACAGGGGCTAGAAAGAATGAGCAGTTCTTC.

For the CDR3, the DNA is TGTGCCAGCAGCCAACTGGAAGCTGAAGCTTTCTTT. This encodes CASSQLEAEAFF. This chain uses TRBV4-2 with TRBJ1-1, with D uncertain. V shed 2 bases and J shed 6 bases, with 7 bases lying between them. This CDR3 contains 12 residues. The germline CDR1 and CDR2 sequences are LGHNA and YNFKEQ.

This clonotype was counted only a few times. The chain couples TRBV6-5 to TRBJ1-2; D unresolved. The CDR3 consists of 9 residues. V lost 9 bases and J 9 bases, leaving 8 bases between the germline ends. Germline loops: CDR1 MNHEY, CDR2 SVGAGI. DNA for the CDR3: TGTGCCAGTCCAGAGAGCTACACCTTC. It encodes CASPESYTF.

The gene calls are TRBV5-1 and TRBJ1-1, with unresolved D. Germline V gives CDR1 SGHRS, CDR2 YFSETQ. Trimming cost V 0 bases and J 4 bases, with 7 bases left between them. This CDR3 contains 13 residues. The CDR3 DNA reads as TGCGCCAGCAGCTTGGTGTGGGGCACTGAAGCTTTCTTT. Translation: CASSLVWGTEAFF.

The chain recombines TRBV20-1 with TRBJ1-5; maybe TRBD1 (5 bases). The germline V gene encodes CDR1 DFQATT and CDR2 SNEGSKA (reference sequence). The ends were cut back, 6 bases at V and 6 bases at J, with 15 bases in the middle. The CDR3 totals 13 residues. CDR3 region: CSALVGGVQPQHF. The CDR3 DNA follows: TGCAGTGCCCTCGTTGGGGGGGTTCAGCCCCAGCATTTT.

The genes are TRBV2 and TRBJ2-7; 9 positions match TRBD1. Germline CDR1 and CDR2: SNHLY and FYNNEI. The V gene end was trimmed by 7 bases and the J gene end by 1 base; junction bases not matched to a gene: 5. The CDR3 spans 14 residues. The DNA of the CDR3 is TGTGCCAGCACCACCGGGACAGGGTCCTACGAGCAGTACTTC. Translation: CASTTGTGSYEQYF. Complete variable domain (other parts from reference TRBV2 and TRBJ2-7): EPEVTQTPSHQVTQMGQEVILRCVPISNHLYFYWYRQILGQKVEFLVSFYNNEISEKSEIFDDQFSVERPDGSNFTLKIRSTKLEDSAMYFCASTTGTGSYEQYFGPGTRLTVT.

This clonotype was observed a handful of times. The chain employs TRBV29-1 and TRBJ2-7; D might be TRBD2 (6 bases). V was pared by 7 bases and J by 0 bases, with 13 bases between. This CDR3 has 13 amino acids. CDR1 and CDR2 from the germline V gene are SQVTM and ANQGSEA. The CDR3 region is CSALSGSSYEQYF. The CDR3 nucleotides are TGCAGCGCCCTTAGCGGTAGCTCCTACGAGCAGTACTTC.

This rearrangement joins TRBV7-2 to TRBJ1-6, with 8 bases aligning to TRBD1. The J segment lost 5 bases and the V segment lost 5 bases, leaving 2 bases of the junction unmatched. In germline, CDR1 is SGHTA, CDR2 FQGNSA. CDR3 size: 14 residues. CDR3 amino acids: CASSSRGHNSPLHF. The CDR3 nucleotides are TGTGCCAGCAGCAGCAGGGGGCATAATTCACCCCTCCACTTT.

The CDR3, as DNA: TGCAGCGTTGTCTTTGGGTTGGGGAGGAAAGAGACCCAGTACTTC. It specifies CSVVFGLGRKETQYF. This sequence joins TRBV29-1 and TRBJ2-5; possible D gene TRBD2, 6 bases. In germline, CDR1 is SQVTM, CDR2 ANQGSEA. V lost 4 bases and J lost 3, with 18 bases in between. The CDR3 spans 15 residues.

This clonotype was seen a handful of times. The V and J genes are TRBV7-2 and TRBJ1-1, with D possibly matching TRBD1 (5 bases). Looked up from germline, CDR1 is SGHTA and CDR2 is FQGNSA. The CDR3 is 14 amino acids. V was pared by 1 base and J by 2 bases, with 8 bases between. The CDR3 region has the DNA TGTGCCAGCAGCTTAGGTCGGACAAACACTGAAGCTTTCTTT. It is translated as CASSLGRTNTEAFF. Complete variable domain (other parts from reference TRBV7-2 and TRBJ1-1): GAGVSQSPSNKVTEKGKDVELRCDPISGHTALYWYRQSLGQGLEFLIYFQGNSAPDKSGLPSDRFSAERTGGSVSTLTIQRTQQEDSAVYLCASSLGRTNTEAFFGQGTRLTVV.

This chain connects TRBV11-3 to TRBJ2-3, with D maybe TRBD2 (6 bases). Germline values: CDR1 SGHNT, CDR2 YENEEA. The CDR3 runs to 14 residues. The V gene lost 3 bases and the J gene lost 6 bases, with 13 bases spanning the gap. The chain's CDR3 is CASSFARDSDTQYF. The CDR3 DNA sequence: TGTGCCAGCAGCTTCGCCAGGGACTCGGATACGCAGTATTTT.

This rearrangement joins TRBV12-3 or TRBV12-4 to TRBJ1-1, with D hard to call. This CDR3 comprises 14 residues. The V end lost 5 bases, the J end lost 7 bases, and 17 bases lay between the germline ends. As DNA, the CDR3 is TGTGCCAGCAGTCTCCGGGCCAGCTCGATTGAAGCTTTCTTT. Translating gives CASSLRASSIEAFF.

The rearrangement joins TRBV6-5 to TRBJ1-2; TRBD1 is a possible D gene (6 bases). Trimming cost V 9 bases and J 3 bases, with 11 bases left between them. This CDR3 spans 12 amino acids. Germline values: CDR1 MNHEY, CDR2 SVGAGI. CDR3 region: CASPRGDYGYTF. The CDR3 DNA reads TGTGCCAGTCCAAGGGGGGACTATGGCTACACCTTC.

This sequence joins TRBV7-2 and TRBJ1-5; possibly TRBD1 for D (5 bases). V was pared by 5 bases and J by 4 bases, with 9 bases between. In germline, CDR1 is SGHTA, CDR2 FQGNSA. This CDR3 has 13 amino acids. The CDR3 is CASSMDTNQPQHF. DNA for the CDR3: TGTGCCAGCAGCATGGACACTAATCAGCCCCAGCATTTT.

The gene calls are TRBV6-6 and TRBJ2-2; TRBD2 matches 7 bases. The germline CDR1 and CDR2 sequences are MNHNY and SVGAGI (reference sequence). This CDR3 spans 15 amino acids. The V segment lost 1 base and the J segment 3 bases; nucleotides outside the gene matches: 2. The CDR3 loop reads CASSYYGRYTGELFF. CDR3 DNA: TGTGCCAGCAGTTACTACGGGAGGTACACCGGGGAGCTGTTTTTT.